Listed here are 25 T cell receptor beta chains from one sample, sequenced in a study of shared clonotypes between healthy human individuals. The method was immunoSEQ multiplex PCR; TCRdb's version includes in-frame clones alone and lacks a portion of them. Seen here are about 2.2 million clones, just under 95% observed once, and the top ten hold approximately 1.7%. Naive CD8 isolation took CD45RO-negative cells positively selected for CCR7 and excluded terminally differentiated effector memory CD45RA+ cells. Sequencing used naive CD8+ T cells from PBMCs. The receptor source for this set is a young man in good health. Some clones in this sample may be carry-over from other donors' samples.

Here the CDR3 reads CASSLWTQYNEQFF. CDR3 nucleotides: TGTGCCAGCAGTTTATGGACTCAATACAATGAGCAGTTCTTC. The gene calls are TRBV27 and TRBJ2-1; a possible D gene is TRBD2 (5 bases). The V gene's germline CDR1 is MNHEY and CDR2 SMNVEV (reference sequence). The CDR3 totals 14 residues. Trimming cost V 1 base and J 4 bases, with 8 bases left between them.

This clone has a single count. The V and J genes are TRBV15 and TRBJ1-2; possible D gene TRBD1, 6 bases. The V end was cut by 1 base, the J end by 4 bases, with 22 bases between. CDR3 length equals 18 residues. The germline CDR1 and CDR2 sequences are LNHNV and YYDKDF (reference sequence). The chain's CDR3 is CATSRVLGQGPLSYGYTF. The CDR3 region has the DNA TGTGCCACCAGCAGAGTCTTGGGGCAGGGGCCCCTCTCCTATGGCTACACCTTC.

The J gene is TRBJ2-5, the V gene TRBV6-6; 7 positions match TRBD1. There are 15 residues in the CDR3. CDR1 MNHNY and CDR2 SVGAGI come from the germline V gene (reference sequence). Trimming cost V 6 bases and J 5 bases; bases outside gene matches: 12. This chain's CDR3 is CASRKEDRSRETQYF. The CDR3 DNA follows: TGTGCCAGCAGGAAAGAGGACAGGTCGAGGGAGACCCAGTACTTC.

The chain carries TRBV10-3 and TRBJ1-3; 9 bases map to TRBD1. The V segment lost 6 bases and the J segment 0 bases; nucleotides outside the gene matches: 12. Germline lookup yields CDR1 ENHRY and CDR2 SYGVKD. The CDR3 extends over 18 amino acids. CDR3 sequence (DNA): TGTGCCATCAGGAGGGGACAGGGCGAACTACTCTCTGGAAACACCATATATTTT. This translates into CAIRRGQGELLSGNTIYF.

The chain employs TRBV4-3 and TRBJ1-4, with TRBD1 identical over 10 bases. V gave up 4 bases and J gave up 4 bases; unmatched junction bases: 12. CDR1 is LGHNA, CDR2 YSLEER, per germline. This CDR3 spans 18 amino acids. The DNA for the CDR3 is TGCGCCAGCAGCCCGTTTATTAGACAGGGGGCCTATAATGAAAAACTGTTTTTT. Encoded protein: CASSPFIRQGAYNEKLFF.

Remarks on this clone: Other DNA sequences within the sample encode an identical CDR3. The chain recombines TRBV9 with TRBJ2-1; 9 nucleotides agree with TRBD2. CDR3 length equals 13 residues. Germline CDR1 and CDR2: SGDLS and YYNGEE. V lost 0 bases, J lost 9 bases, and 1 base stayed unmatched. CDR3 bases: TGTGCCAGCAGCGTAGGTAGCGGGAGTGAGCAGTTCTTC. Translating gives CASSVGSGSEQFF.

The chain employs TRBV5-4 and TRBJ2-1, with D tentatively TRBD2 (5 bases). V was clipped by 4 bases and J by 8 bases, with 19 bases between them. Germline V CDR1 and CDR2: SGHNT, YYREEE (reference sequence). The CDR3 runs 15 residues. CDR3 bases: TGTGCCAGCAGCCCTGGCGTGGGGAGTTTCGATGAGCAGTTCTTC. It codes for CASSPGVGSFDEQFF.

This clone was seen just once. This sequence joins TRBV4-1 and TRBJ2-2, with 8 nucleotides matching TRBD2. CDR1 is MGHRA, CDR2 YSYEKL, per germline. The CDR3 totals 18 residues. J was trimmed by 0 bases and V by 3 bases; bases with no gene match: 9. The CDR3 loop reads CASSQLRRREANTGELFF. The CDR3 nucleotides read TGCGCCAGCAGCCAGCTCCGTCGGCGGGAGGCGAACACCGGGGAGCTGTTTTTT.

The gene calls are TRBV7-9 and TRBJ2-7; 8 bases map to TRBD1. Germline CDR1 reads SEHNR; CDR2 reads FQNEAQ (reference sequence). This CDR3 comprises 14 residues. V lost 5 bases, J lost 4 bases, and 7 bases stayed unmatched. This CDR3 reads CASSRTGPRYEQYF. CDR3 in DNA: TGTGCCAGCAGCAGGACAGGGCCGCGGTACGAGCAGTACTTC.

The chain combines TRBV13 with TRBJ1-1, with D uncertain. The CDR3 covers 10 residues. The V gene's germline CDR1 is PRHDT and CDR2 FYEKMQ (reference sequence). V was pared by 10 bases and J by 3 bases, with 6 bases between. The CDR3 loop reads CATTYTEAFF. In nucleotides, the CDR3 is TGTGCCACCACCTACACTGAAGCTTTCTTT.

V and J are TRBV11-2 and TRBJ2-1, with D uncertain. Germline loops: CDR1 SGHAT, CDR2 FQNNGV. This CDR3 comprises 12 residues. Trimming removed 1 base from V and 8 bases from J, with 6 bases in between. This CDR3 is CASSLAGHEQFF. Written as DNA, the CDR3 is TGTGCCAGCAGCTTAGCGGGTCATGAGCAGTTCTTC.

The gene calls are TRBV7-2 and TRBJ1-4; 8 nucleotides match TRBD1. This CDR3 has 15 residues. Germline V gives CDR1 SGHTA, CDR2 FQGNSA. With V trimmed by 5 bases and J by 10 bases, 12 bases remained unmatched. Here the CDR3 reads CASSATPTGDGKLFF. The CDR3 DNA reads TGTGCCAGCAGCGCGACACCGACAGGGGATGGAAAACTGTTTTTT. The full variable domain, with the rest looked up from reference TRBV7-2 and TRBJ1-4, is GAGVSQSPSNKVTEKGKDVELRCDPISGHTALYWYRQSLGQGLEFLIYFQGNSAPDKSGLPSDRFSAERTGGSVSTLTIQRTQQEDSAVYLCASSATPTGDGKLFFGSGTQLSVL.

To note about this clone: Other DNA sequences of this sample code for an identical CDR3. This sequence joins TRBV7-6 and TRBJ2-7; the match to TRBD2 covers 10 bases. The CDR3 sequence is 15 residues long. Germline CDR1 SGHVS, CDR2 FNYEAQ. The J segment lost 4 bases and the V segment lost 2 bases, leaving 5 bases of the junction unmatched. In nucleotides, the CDR3 is TGTGCCAGCAGCTTAAGGGCTAGCGGGAGTTACGAGCAGTACTTC. Protein product: CASSLRASGSYEQYF.

The gene calls are TRBV28 and TRBJ2-7; 8 nucleotides line up with TRBD1. This CDR3 is built from 15 residues. With V trimmed by 6 bases and J by 0 bases, 7 bases remained unmatched. Per the germline V gene, CDR1 is MDHEN and CDR2 is SYDVKM. The CDR3 region has the DNA TGTGCCAGCAGCCCCAGGGGGCTCCTCTCCTACGAGCAGTACTTC. The encoded protein is CASSPRGLLSYEQYF. The whole variable domain, filled in from reference TRBV28 and TRBJ2-7, reads DVKVTQSSRYLVKRTGEKVFLECVQDMDHENMFWYRQDPGLGLRLIYFSYDVKMKEKGDIPEGYSVSREKKERFSLILESASTNQTSMYLCASSPRGLLSYEQYFGPGTRLTVT.

The chain combines TRBV5-1 with TRBJ2-7, with 11 bases matching TRBD2. The CDR3 length is 15 residues. CDR1 and CDR2 (germline): SGHRS, YFSETQ. Trimming at V came to 0 bases and at J to 5 bases, leaving 4 bases not matched to a gene. CDR3 DNA: TGCGCCAGCAGCTTGGGACTAGCGGGATACCACGAGCAGTACTTC. This codes for CASSLGLAGYHEQYF. Using reference TRBV5-1 and TRBJ2-7 for the parts outside the CDR3, the full variable domain is KAGVTQTPRYLIKTRGQQVTLSCSPISGHRSVSWYQQTPGQGLQFLFEYFSETQRNKGNFPGRFSGRQFSNSRSEMNVSTLELGDSALYLCASSLGLAGYHEQYFGPGTRLTVT.

The chain has TRBV9 and TRBJ2-5; D may match TRBD1 or TRBD2 (6 bases each). Germline V CDR1 and CDR2: SGDLS, YYNGEE. The CDR3 spans 14 residues. The V gene lost 0 bases and the J gene lost 4 bases, with 10 bases spanning the gap. The CDR3 loop reads CASSVARGPETQYF. CDR3 DNA sequence: TGTGCCAGCAGCGTAGCCCGGGGGCCAGAGACCCAGTACTTC.

This clone was detected once. The gene calls are TRBV6-5 and TRBJ2-7, with 9 bases that match TRBD1. The V segment lost 6 bases and the J segment 2 bases; nucleotides outside the gene matches: 8. Germline CDR1 is MNHEY and CDR2 is SVGAGI. The CDR3 contains 15 residues. CDR3 in DNA: TGTGCCAGCAGCGAAAGACAGGGGGGAACCTACGAGCAGTACTTC. Protein: CASSERQGGTYEQYF.

The chain employs TRBV9 and TRBJ1-1; possible D gene TRBD1, 5 bases. Per germline, CDR1 SGDLS and CDR2 YYNGEE. CDR3 length: 16 residues. Trimming left V 0 bases short and J 1 base short, with 13 bases between. In DNA form, the CDR3 reads TGTGCCAGCAGCGTAGATCCGGCCAGGGCGAACACTGAAGCTTTCTTT. It encodes CASSVDPARANTEAFF.

The gene calls are TRBV4-3 and TRBJ2-3, with 9 positions matching TRBD2. V trimming: 4 bases; J trimming: 4 bases; junction bases outside the gene matches: 9. This CDR3 has 16 residues. CDR1 is LGHNA and CDR2 is YSLEER in the germline V gene. CDR3 sequence: CASSRSRTSVSDTQYF. The CDR3 region has the DNA TGCGCCAGCAGCCGAAGCCGGACTAGCGTGTCAGATACGCAGTATTTT.

The chain links TRBV9 to TRBJ2-7; D gene uncertain. Trimming stripped 4 bases from V and 5 bases from J, with 16 bases between. The CDR3 runs 14 residues. Looked up from germline, CDR1 is SGDLS and CDR2 is YYNGEE. DNA for the CDR3: TGTGCCAGCAGCTCAGGACCCCTGCGCCACGAGCAGTACTTC. Translation: CASSSGPLRHEQYF.

This clone was observed a handful of times. The gene calls are TRBV11-2 and TRBJ1-1; perhaps TRBD1 as D (5 bases). Trimming pared 0 bases from V and 5 bases from J, leaving 13 bases between. CDR3 length: 15 residues. CDR1 is SGHAT, CDR2 FQNNGV, per germline. This CDR3 reads CASSLDSTSGTEAFF. In DNA, the CDR3 is TGTGCCAGCAGCTTAGATTCAACCTCAGGGACTGAAGCTTTCTTT.

The chain links TRBV9 to TRBJ2-1; 9 bases map to TRBD2. The CDR3 loop spans 15 amino acids. The germline CDR1 and CDR2 sequences are SGDLS and YYNGEE. V shed 6 bases and J 4 bases; nucleotides not matched to a gene: 8. The CDR3 spells CASTVGGRGYNEQFF. In DNA, the CDR3 is TGTGCCAGCACCGTCGGCGGGAGGGGGTACAATGAGCAGTTCTTC.

This clone appeared a single time. This rearrangement joins TRBV19 to TRBJ1-2; 8 nucleotides line up with TRBD1. The CDR3 has 15 residues. V was pared by 5 bases and J by 6 bases, with 11 bases of the junction left unmatched. CDR1 is LNHDA and CDR2 is SQIVND in the germline V gene (reference sequence). The CDR3, as DNA: TGTGCCAGTAGTCTATCCCGGACAGGGATTGATGGCTACACCTTC. This sequence encodes CASSLSRTGIDGYTF.

This chain joins TRBV27 and TRBJ2-2; D may correspond to TRBD1 or TRBD2 (6 bases each). CDR1 and CDR2 (germline): MNHEY, SMNVEV (reference sequence). V was cut by 9 bases and J by 6 bases, with 20 bases left in between. The CDR3 length is 15 residues. The CDR3 sequence: CASKVPTGAPGELFF. The CDR3 nucleotides are TGTGCCAGTAAAGTACCAACGGGGGCGCCCGGGGAGCTGTTTTTT.

The V and J genes are TRBV4-2 and TRBJ2-5; 9 bases align to TRBD1. The J call is in doubt because the DNA end fits TRBJ2-7 better. The CDR3 runs 14 residues. In germline, CDR1 is LGHNA, CDR2 YNFKEQ. The CDR3 loop is CASSQFRTGDEQYF. CDR3 nucleotides: TGTGCCAGCAGCCAATTTAGGACAGGGGACGAGCAGTACTTC.